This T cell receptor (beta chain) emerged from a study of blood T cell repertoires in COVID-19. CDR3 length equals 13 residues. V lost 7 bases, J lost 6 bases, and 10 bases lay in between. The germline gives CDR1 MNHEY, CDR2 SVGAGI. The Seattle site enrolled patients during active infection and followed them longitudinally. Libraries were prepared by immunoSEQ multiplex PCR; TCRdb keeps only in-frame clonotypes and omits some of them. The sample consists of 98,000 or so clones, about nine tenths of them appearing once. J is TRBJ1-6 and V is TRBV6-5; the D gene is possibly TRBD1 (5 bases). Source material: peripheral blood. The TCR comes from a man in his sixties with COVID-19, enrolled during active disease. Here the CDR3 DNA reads TGTGCCAGCATCCCCAGGGTTAATTCACCCCTCCACTTT. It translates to CASIPRVNSPLHF.